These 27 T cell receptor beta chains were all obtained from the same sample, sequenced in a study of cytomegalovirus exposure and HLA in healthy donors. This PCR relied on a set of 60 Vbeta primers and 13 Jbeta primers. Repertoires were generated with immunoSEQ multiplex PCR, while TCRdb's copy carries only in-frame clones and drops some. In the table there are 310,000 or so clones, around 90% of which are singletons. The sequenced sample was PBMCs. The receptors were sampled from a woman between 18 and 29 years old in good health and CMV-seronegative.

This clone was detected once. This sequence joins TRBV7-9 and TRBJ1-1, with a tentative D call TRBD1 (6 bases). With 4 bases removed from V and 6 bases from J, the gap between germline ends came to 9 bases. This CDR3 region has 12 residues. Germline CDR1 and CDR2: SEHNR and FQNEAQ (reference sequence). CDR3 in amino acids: CASSSRGSEAFF. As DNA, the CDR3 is TGTGCCAGCAGCTCCAGGGGATCTGAAGCTTTCTTT.

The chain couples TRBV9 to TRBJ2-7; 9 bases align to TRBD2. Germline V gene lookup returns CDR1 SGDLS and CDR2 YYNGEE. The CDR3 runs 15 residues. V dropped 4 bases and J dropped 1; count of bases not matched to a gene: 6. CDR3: CASSPAGGGSYEQYF. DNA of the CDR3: TGTGCCAGCAGCCCCGCGGGGGGGGGTTCCTACGAGCAGTACTTC.

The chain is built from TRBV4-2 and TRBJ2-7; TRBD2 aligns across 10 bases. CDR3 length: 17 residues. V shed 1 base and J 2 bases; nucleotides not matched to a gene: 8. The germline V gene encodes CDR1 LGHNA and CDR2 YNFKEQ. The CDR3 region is CASSQVGGAGGTYEQYF. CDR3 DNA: TGTGCCAGCAGCCAAGTTGGGGGAGCGGGGGGGACCTACGAGCAGTACTTC.

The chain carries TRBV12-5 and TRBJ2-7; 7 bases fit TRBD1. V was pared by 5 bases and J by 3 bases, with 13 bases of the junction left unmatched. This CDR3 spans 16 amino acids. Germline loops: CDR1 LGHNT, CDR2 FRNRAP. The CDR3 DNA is TGTGCTAGTGGTCCCCGGGGTCAGGGGGTGGTCTACGAGCAGTACTTC. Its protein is CASGPRGQGVVYEQYF.

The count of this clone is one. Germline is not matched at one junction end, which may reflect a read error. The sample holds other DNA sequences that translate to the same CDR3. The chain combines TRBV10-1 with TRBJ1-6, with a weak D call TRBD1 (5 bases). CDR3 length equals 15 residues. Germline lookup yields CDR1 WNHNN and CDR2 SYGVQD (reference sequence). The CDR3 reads CASSESIRDNSPLHF. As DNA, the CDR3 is TGCGCCAGCAGTGAGTCCATCAGGGATAATTCCCCCCTCCACTTT.

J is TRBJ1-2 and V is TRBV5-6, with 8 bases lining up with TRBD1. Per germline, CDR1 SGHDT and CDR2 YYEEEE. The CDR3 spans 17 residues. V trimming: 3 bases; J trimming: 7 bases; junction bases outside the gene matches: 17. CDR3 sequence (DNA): TGTGCCAGCAGCTCTTTGACAGGGGAAAGTAAGGCTAGTGGCTACACCTTC. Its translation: CASSSLTGESKASGYTF.

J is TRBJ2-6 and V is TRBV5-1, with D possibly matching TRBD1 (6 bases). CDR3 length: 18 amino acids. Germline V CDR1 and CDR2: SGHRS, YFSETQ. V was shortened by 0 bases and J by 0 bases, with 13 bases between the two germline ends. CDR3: CASSLVRDTSSGANVLTF. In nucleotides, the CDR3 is TGCGCCAGCAGCTTGGTGAGGGACACCAGCTCTGGGGCCAACGTCCTGACTTTC.

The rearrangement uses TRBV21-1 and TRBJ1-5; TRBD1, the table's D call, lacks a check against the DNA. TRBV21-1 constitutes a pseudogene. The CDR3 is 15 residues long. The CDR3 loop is CASPADRASNQPQHF. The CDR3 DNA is TGTGCCAGCCCCGCGGACAGGGCATCCAATCAGCCCCAGCATTTT.

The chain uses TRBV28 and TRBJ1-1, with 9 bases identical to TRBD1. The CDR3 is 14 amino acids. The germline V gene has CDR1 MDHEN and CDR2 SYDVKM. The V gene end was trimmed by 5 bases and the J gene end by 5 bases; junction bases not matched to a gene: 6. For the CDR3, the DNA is TGTGCCAGCAGTGTGGGACAGGGTCGGACTGAAGCTTTCTTT. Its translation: CASSVGQGRTEAFF.

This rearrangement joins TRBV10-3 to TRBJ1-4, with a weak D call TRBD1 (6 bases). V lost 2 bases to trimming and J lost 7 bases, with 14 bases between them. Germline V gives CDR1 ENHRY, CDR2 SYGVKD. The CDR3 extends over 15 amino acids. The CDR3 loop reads CAISERGGAGEKLFF. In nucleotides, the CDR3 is TGTGCCATCAGTGAGAGGGGGGGGGCAGGTGAAAAACTGTTTTTT.

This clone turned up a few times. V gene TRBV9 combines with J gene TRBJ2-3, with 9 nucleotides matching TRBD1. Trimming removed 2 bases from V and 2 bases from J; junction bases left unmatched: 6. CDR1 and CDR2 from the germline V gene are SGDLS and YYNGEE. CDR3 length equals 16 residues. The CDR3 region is CASSVNRGRTTDTQYF. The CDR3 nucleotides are TGTGCCAGCAGCGTGAACAGGGGGCGGACCACAGATACGCAGTATTTT.

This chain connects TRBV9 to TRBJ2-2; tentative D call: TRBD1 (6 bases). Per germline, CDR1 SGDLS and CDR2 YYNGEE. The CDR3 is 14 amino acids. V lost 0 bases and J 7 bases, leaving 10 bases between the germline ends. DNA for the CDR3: TGTGCCAGCAGCGTAGCCGACAGGATCGGGGAGCTGTTTTTT. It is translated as CASSVADRIGELFF.

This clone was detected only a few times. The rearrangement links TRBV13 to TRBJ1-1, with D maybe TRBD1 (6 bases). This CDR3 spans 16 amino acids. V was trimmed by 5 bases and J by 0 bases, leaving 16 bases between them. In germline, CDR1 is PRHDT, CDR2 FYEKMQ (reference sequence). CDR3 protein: CASSARGGDMNTEAFF. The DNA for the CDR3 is TGTGCCAGCAGCGCTAGGGGGGGCGATATGAACACTGAAGCTTTCTTT.

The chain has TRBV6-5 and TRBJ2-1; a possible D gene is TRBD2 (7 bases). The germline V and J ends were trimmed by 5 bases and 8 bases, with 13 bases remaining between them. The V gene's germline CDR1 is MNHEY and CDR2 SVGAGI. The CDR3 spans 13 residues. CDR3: CASSTGGLDEQFF. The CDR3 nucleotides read TGTGCCAGCAGTACCGGGGGGCTGGATGAGCAGTTCTTC.

The CDR3 sequence: CASVTHRVNTGELFF. The CDR3 nucleotides are TGCGCCAGCGTCACTCACAGGGTTAACACCGGGGAGCTGTTTTTT. This chain connects TRBV10-2 to TRBJ2-2, with D perhaps TRBD1 (6 bases). Germline CDR1 WSHSY, CDR2 SAAADI. The CDR3 totals 15 residues. V shed 8 bases and J shed 2 bases, with 15 bases lying between them.

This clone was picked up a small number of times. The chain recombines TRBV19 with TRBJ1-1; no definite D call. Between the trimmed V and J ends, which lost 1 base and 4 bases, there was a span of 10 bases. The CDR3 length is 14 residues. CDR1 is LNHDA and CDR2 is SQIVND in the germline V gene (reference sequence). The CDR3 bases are TGTGCCAGTAGTATAGTAGCAGCCGGCACTGAAGCTTTCTTT. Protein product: CASSIVAAGTEAFF.

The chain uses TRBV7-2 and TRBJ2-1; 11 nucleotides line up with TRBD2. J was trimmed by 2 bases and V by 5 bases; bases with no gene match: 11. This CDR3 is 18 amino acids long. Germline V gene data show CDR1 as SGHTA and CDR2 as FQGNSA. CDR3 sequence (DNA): TGTGCCAGCAGCCTCTCGGGACTAGCGGTGGTTGCCTACAATGAGCAGTTCTTC. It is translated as CASSLSGLAVVAYNEQFF.

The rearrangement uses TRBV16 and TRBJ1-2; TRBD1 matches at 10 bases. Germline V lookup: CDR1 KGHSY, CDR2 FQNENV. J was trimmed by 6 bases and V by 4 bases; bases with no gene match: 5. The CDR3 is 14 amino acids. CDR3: CASSRPGQGNGYTF. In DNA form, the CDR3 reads TGTGCCAGCAGCCGCCCGGGACAGGGGAATGGCTACACCTTC.

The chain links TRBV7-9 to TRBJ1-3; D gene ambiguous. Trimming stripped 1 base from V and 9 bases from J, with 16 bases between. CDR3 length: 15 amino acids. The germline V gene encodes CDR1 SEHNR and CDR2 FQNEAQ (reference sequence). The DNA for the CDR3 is TGTGCCAGCAGCTTAGTGGAGTCGAGATTTGGCACCATATATTTT. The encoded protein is CASSLVESRFGTIYF.

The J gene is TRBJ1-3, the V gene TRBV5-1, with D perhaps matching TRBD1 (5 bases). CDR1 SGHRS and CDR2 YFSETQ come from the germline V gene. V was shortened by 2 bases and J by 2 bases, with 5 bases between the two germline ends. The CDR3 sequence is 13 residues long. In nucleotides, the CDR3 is TGCGCCAGCAGCTTAGGGGCTGGAAACACCATATATTTT. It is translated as CASSLGAGNTIYF.

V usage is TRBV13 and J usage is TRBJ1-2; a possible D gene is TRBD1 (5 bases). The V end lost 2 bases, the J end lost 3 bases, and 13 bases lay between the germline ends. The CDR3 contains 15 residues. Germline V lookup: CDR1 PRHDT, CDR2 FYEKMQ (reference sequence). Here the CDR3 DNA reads TGTGCCAGCAGCTTATTGCAGGGAATGGACTATGGCTACACCTTC. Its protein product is CASSLLQGMDYGYTF.

This CDR3 reads CASMVGQGISYNEQFF. The CDR3 bases are TGTGCCAGTATGGTGGGACAGGGAATTTCCTACAATGAGCAGTTCTTC. This chain connects TRBV19 to TRBJ2-1; 9 bases are shared with TRBD1. Germline values: CDR1 LNHDA, CDR2 SQIVND (reference sequence). V shed 7 bases and J 1 base; nucleotides not matched to a gene: 8. This CDR3 has 16 amino acids.

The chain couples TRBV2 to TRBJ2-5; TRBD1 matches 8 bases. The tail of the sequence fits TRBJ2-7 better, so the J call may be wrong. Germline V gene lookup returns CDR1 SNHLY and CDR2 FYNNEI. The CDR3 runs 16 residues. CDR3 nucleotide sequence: TGTGCCAGCAGTGAGGGGGGACAGGCGAAGTACTACGAGCAGTACTTC. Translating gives CASSEGGQAKYYEQYF.

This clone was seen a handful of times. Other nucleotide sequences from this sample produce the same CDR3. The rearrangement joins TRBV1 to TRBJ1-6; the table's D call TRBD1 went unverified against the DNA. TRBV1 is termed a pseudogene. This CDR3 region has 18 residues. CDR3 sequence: CTSSQGQGGVSYNSPLHF. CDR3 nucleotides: TGCACCAGCAGCCAAGGACAGGGTGGGGTCTCCTATAATTCACCCCTCCACTTT.

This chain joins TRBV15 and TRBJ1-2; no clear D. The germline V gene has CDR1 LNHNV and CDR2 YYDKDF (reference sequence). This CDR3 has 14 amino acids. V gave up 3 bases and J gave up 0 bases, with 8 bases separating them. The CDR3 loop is CATSSVTANYGYTF. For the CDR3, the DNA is TGTGCCACCAGCAGCGTCACAGCTAACTATGGCTACACCTTC. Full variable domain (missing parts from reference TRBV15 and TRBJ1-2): DAMVIQNPRYQVTQFGKPVTLSCSQTLNHNVMYWYQQKSSQAPKLLFHYYDKDFNNEADTPDNFQSRRPNTSFCFLDIRSPGLGDTAMYLCATSSVTANYGYTFGSGTRLTVV.

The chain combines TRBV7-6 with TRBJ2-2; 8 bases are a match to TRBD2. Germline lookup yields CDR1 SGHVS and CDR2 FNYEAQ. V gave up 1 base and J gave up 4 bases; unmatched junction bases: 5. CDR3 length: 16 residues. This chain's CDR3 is CASSLGSGVVTGELFF. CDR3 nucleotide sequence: TGTGCCAGCAGCTTAGGTAGCGGGGTAGTCACCGGGGAGCTGTTTTTT. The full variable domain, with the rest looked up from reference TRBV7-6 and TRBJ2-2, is GAGVSQSPRYKVTKRGQDVALRCDPISGHVSLYWYRQALGQGPEFLTYFNYEAQQDKSGLPNDRFSAERPEGSISTLTIQRTEQRDSAMYRCASSLGSGVVTGELFFGEGSRLTVL.

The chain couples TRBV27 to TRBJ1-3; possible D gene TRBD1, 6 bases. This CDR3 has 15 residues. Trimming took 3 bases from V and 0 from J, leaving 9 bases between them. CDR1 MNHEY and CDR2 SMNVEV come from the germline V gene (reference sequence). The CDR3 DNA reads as TGTGCCAGCAGTTTCCAGGGGTCCTCTGGAAACACCATATATTTT. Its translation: CASSFQGSSGNTIYF.